This T cell receptor beta chain was recovered during a study of cytomegalovirus exposure and HLA in healthy donors. Study-level points and caveats: Usually a TCR sequence was rare, but some public TCRs were found in many donors. Reports showed the classifier diagnosing cytomegalovirus status with high specificity and sensitivity.

TCRdb's copy holds only in-frame clones and misses some; the assay was immunoSEQ multiplex PCR. The table has nearly 200,000 clones, roughly 82% seen once; the top ten hold 13%. Concerning this clone itself: The antigen is unknown.

This sequence originates from a woman aged 25 to 45 in good health and CMV-seropositive. The sample was PBMCs.

CDR3 sequence (DNA): TGTGCCAGCAGTGGACAGCGAGCCCAGGGCCATGAGCAGTTCTTC. It translates to CASSGQRAQGHEQFF. The chain joins TRBV2 to TRBJ2-1; weak D call: TRBD1 (5 bases). Germline CDR1 reads SNHLY; CDR2 reads FYNNEI. This CDR3 region has 15 residues. Trimming shortened V by 4 bases and J by 8 bases, and 18 bases separated the two germline ends.